These 13 T cell receptor beta chains were sequenced from one sample in a study of vaccination and CD4 T cells after COVID-19. Sequencing of the DNA from cultured CD4+ T cells was carried out with the Oncomine TCR Beta short-read assay. One entry per CDR3 protein results from TCRdb running MiXCR on the PCR reads. The table has 9,000 to 10,000 distinct CDR3 sequences, 35% to 50% seen once. These receptors lack a known antigen. As for treatment: approximately 9-day PBMC culture with coronavirus spike peptide pools or control peptides (ViraFEST assay). Sequences were obtained from CD4+ T cells from blood, cultured in vitro. These receptors all stem from a human donor who had recovered from COVID-19.

The rearrangement uses TRBV20-1 and TRBJ2-5; D is tentatively TRBD1 or TRBD2 (5 bases each). Per germline, CDR1 DFQATT and CDR2 SNEGSKA (reference sequence). V lost 1 base, J lost 3 bases, and 15 bases lay in between. The CDR3 has 15 amino acids. Here the CDR3 DNA reads TGCAGTGCTAGAGGCCCGGGACGGGGAAAAGAGACCCAGTACTTC. Encoded protein: CSARGPGRGKETQYF.

The chain is built from TRBV12-3 or TRBV12-4 and TRBJ2-1, with 14 nucleotides matching TRBD2. The CDR3 is made up of 18 amino acids. V was clipped by 2 bases and J by 2 bases; unmatched bases: 5. For the CDR3, the DNA is TGTGCCAGCAGTTTACCCAGGACTAGCGGGAGGACCTACAATGAGCAGTTCTTC. This codes for CASSLPRTSGRTYNEQFF.

The chain carries TRBV27 and TRBJ2-7, with TRBD1 matching over 7 bases. Trimming at V came to 3 bases and at J to 0 bases, leaving 8 bases not matched to a gene. The V gene's germline CDR1 is MNHEY and CDR2 SMNVEV (reference sequence). The CDR3 spans 16 residues. CDR3 loop: CASSLHPGTASYEQYF. As DNA, the CDR3 is TGTGCCAGCAGTTTGCATCCTGGGACAGCCTCCTACGAGCAGTACTTC.

This rearrangement joins TRBV11-2 to TRBJ2-1, with 13 bases lining up with TRBD2. The V and J ends lost 5 bases and 6 bases, in that order; junction bases with no gene match: 7. The length of the CDR3 is 16 residues. Looked up from germline, CDR1 is SGHAT and CDR2 is FQNNGV. The CDR3 DNA is TGTGCCAGCAGCCCGGGACTAGCGGGGCTAGTCAATGAGCAGTTCTTC. Encoded protein: CASSPGLAGLVNEQFF.

J is TRBJ1-1 and V is TRBV2, with a tentative D call TRBD1 (5 bases). The V gene's germline CDR1 is SNHLY and CDR2 FYNNEI. This CDR3 has 15 amino acids. V gave up 4 bases and J gave up 4 bases, with 16 bases separating them. The CDR3: CASSAREGIGTEAFF. The DNA of the CDR3 is TGTGCCAGCAGTGCCAGGGAGGGCATCGGCACTGAAGCTTTCTTT.

This clonotype was found a few times. This sequence joins TRBV27 and TRBJ1-1; no definite D call. The germline V gene has CDR1 MNHEY and CDR2 SMNVEV (reference sequence). Trimming removed 2 bases from V and 8 bases from J, with 12 bases in between. The CDR3 runs 13 residues. The CDR3 DNA follows: TGTGCCAGCAGTTTAAGGGAGGGTTCGGAAGCTTTCTTT. Translated, it gives CASSLREGSEAFF.

The J gene is TRBJ2-7, the V gene TRBV2, with a possible D match to TRBD2 (6 bases). Trimming took 6 bases from V and 0 from J, leaving 15 bases between them. CDR1 and CDR2 from the germline V gene are SNHLY and FYNNEI. The length of the CDR3 is 15 residues. CDR3 sequence reads: CASRDVSGPSYEQYF. CDR3 DNA: TGTGCCAGCAGAGATGTTAGCGGACCCTCCTACGAGCAGTACTTC.

The chain employs TRBV9 and TRBJ1-2; D is possibly TRBD1 (5 bases). CDR1 and CDR2 (germline): SGDLS, YYNGEE. Trimming cost V 4 bases and J 1 base, with 11 bases left between them. The CDR3 covers 14 residues. DNA of the CDR3: TGTGCCAGCAGCCGTGGAGGGGATAACTATGGCTACACCTTC. Its translation is CASSRGGDNYGYTF.

The chain combines TRBV18 with TRBJ2-3; D unclear. Germline V CDR1 and CDR2: KGHSH, LQKENI. The CDR3 has 14 amino acids. V lost 3 bases to trimming and J lost 1 base, with 8 bases between them. Written as DNA, the CDR3 is TGTGCCAGCTCACCGGGTTCCGGCACAGATACGCAGTATTTT. It yields the protein CASSPGSGTDTQYF.

V gene TRBV5-1 combines with J gene TRBJ1-1; 7 bases line up with TRBD1. Germline lookup yields CDR1 SGHRS and CDR2 YFSETQ. The CDR3 runs to 14 residues. V dropped 1 base and J dropped 6; count of bases not matched to a gene: 6. CDR3 region: CASSLQGGWAEAFF. The DNA for the CDR3 is TGCGCCAGCAGCTTGCAGGGGGGGTGGGCTGAAGCTTTCTTT. The variable domain in full, completed from reference TRBV5-1 and TRBJ1-1, reads KAGVTQTPRYLIKTRGQQVTLSCSPISGHRSVSWYQQTPGQGLQFLFEYFSETQRNKGNFPGRFSGRQFSNSRSEMNVSTLELGDSALYLCASSLQGGWAEAFFGQGTRLTVV.

The V call is TRBV7-8, the J call TRBJ2-7, with TRBD2 matching over 10 bases. The V segment lost 6 bases and the J segment 0 bases; nucleotides outside the gene matches: 11. In germline, CDR1 is SGHVS, CDR2 FQNEAQ. CDR3 length equals 17 residues. The CDR3 DNA sequence: TGTGCCAGCAGTGTAGGTCCTAGCGGGAGTTCCTCCTACGAGCAGTACTTC. Protein: CASSVGPSGSSSYEQYF.

This chain uses TRBV20-1 with TRBJ1-6; no clear D gene. V was cut by 6 bases and J by 5 bases, with 11 bases left in between. Germline CDR1 reads DFQATT; CDR2 reads SNEGSKA (reference sequence). The CDR3 sequence is 13 residues long. CDR3 protein: CSAAEKNNSPLHF. The CDR3, as DNA: TGCAGTGCAGCGGAAAAGAATAATTCACCCCTCCACTTT.

The rearrangement links TRBV20-1 to TRBJ2-3; maybe TRBD2 (5 bases). V shed 4 bases and J shed 1 base, with 9 bases lying between them. There are 13 residues in the CDR3. The V gene's germline CDR1 is DFQATT and CDR2 SNEGSKA (reference sequence). This CDR3 reads CSAKRVGTDTQYF. CDR3 coding DNA: TGCAGTGCTAAGAGGGTAGGCACAGATACGCAGTATTTT.